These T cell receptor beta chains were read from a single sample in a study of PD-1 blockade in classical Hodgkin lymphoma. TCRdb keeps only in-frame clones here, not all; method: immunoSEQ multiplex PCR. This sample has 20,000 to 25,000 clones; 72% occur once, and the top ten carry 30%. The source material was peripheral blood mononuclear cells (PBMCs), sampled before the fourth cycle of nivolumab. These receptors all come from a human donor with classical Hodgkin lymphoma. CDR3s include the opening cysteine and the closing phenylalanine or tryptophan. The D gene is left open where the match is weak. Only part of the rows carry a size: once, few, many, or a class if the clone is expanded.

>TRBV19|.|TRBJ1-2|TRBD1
CASSSLIGTGTGYTF
TGTGCCAGTAGTTCCCTCATCGGGACAGGGACCGGCTACACCTTC
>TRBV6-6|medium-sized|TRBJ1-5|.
CASSTQGGQPQHF
TGTGCCAGCAGTACACAAGGGGGACAGCCCCAGCATTTT
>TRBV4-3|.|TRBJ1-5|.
CASSQDIRGNQPQHF
TGCGCCAGCAGCCAAGATATTAGGGGGAATCAGCCCCAGCATTTT
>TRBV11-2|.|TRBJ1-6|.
CASSLGSNSPLHF
TGTGCCAGCAGCTTAGGGAGTAATTCACCCCTCCACTTT
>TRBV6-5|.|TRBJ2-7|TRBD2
CASSYGLAGGTYEQYF
TGTGCCAGCAGTTACGGGCTAGCGGGGGGGACCTACGAGCAGTACTTC
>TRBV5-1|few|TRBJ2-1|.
CASRGENKEFF
TGCGCCTCCAGGGGGGAGAATAAGGAGTTCTTC
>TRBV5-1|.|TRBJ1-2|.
CASSQDAMGGYTF
TGCGCCAGCAGTCAGGATGCAATGGGTGGCTACACCTTC
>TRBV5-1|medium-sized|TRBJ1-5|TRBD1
CASSTGQNQPQHF
TGCGCCAGCAGCACGGGACAGAATCAGCCCCAGCATTTT
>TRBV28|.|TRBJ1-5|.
CASQDLSNQPQHF
TGTGCCAGCCAGGACCTTAGTAATCAGCCCCAGCATTTT
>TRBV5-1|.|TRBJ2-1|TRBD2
CASSTGTSLVDEQFF
TGCGCCAGCAGCACCGGGACTAGCCTCGTCGATGAGCAGTTCTTC
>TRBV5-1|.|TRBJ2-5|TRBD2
CASGTGLAGQETQYF
TGCGCCAGCGGGACGGGACTAGCGGGGCAAGAGACCCAGTACTTC
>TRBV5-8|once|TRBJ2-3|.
CASSGGWGLLSTDTQYF
TGTGCCAGCAGCGGGGGGTGGGGCCTTCTTAGCACAGATACGCAGTATTTT
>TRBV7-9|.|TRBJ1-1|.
CASTPGGVTEAFF
TGTGCCAGCACCCCGGGAGGGGTCACTGAAGCTTTCTTT
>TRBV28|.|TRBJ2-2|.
CASRTSRMVRELFF
TGTGCCAGCAGGACTAGTCGGATGGTCAGGGAGCTGTTTTTT
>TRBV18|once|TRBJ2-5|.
CASSPPGEKTQYF
TGTGCCAGCTCACCACCAGGGGAGAAGACCCAGTACTTC
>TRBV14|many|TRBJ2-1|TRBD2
CASSPGLEQFF
TGTGCCAGCAGTCCGGGACTAGAGCAGTTCTTC
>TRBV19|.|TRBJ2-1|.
CASSMSWNEQFF
TGTGCCAGTAGTATGTCCTGGAATGAGCAGTTCTTC
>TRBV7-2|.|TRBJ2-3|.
CASGTGWTDTQYF
TGTGCCAGCGGTACAGGGTGGACAGATACGCAGTATTTT
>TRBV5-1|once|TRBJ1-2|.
CASSLDGQNYGYTF
TGCGCCAGCAGCTTGGATGGACAGAACTATGGCTACACCTTC
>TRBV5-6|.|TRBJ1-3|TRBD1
CASSRITGGAGNTIYF
TGTGCCAGCAGCCGGATTACAGGGGGAGCTGGAAACACCATATATTTT
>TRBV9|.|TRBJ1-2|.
CASSVAGEGYGYTF
TGTGCCAGCAGCGTAGCCGGAGAAGGCTATGGCTACACCTTC
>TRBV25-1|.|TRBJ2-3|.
CASSFRRNTDTQYF
TGTGCCAGCAGTTTTAGGCGGAACACAGATACGCAGTATTTT
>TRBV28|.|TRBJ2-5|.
CASSLSGTSRTQYF
TGTGCCAGCAGTTTATCGGGTACCAGCAGGACCCAGTACTTC
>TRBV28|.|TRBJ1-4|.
CASTVGGYEKLFF
TGTGCCAGCACCGTCGGGGGTTATGAAAAACTGTTTTTT
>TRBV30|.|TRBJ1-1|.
CAWMFVGGNTEAFF
TGTGCCTGGATGTTCGTCGGGGGAAACACTGAAGCTTTCTTT
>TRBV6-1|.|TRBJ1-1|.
CASSKGQLNTEAFF
TGTGCCAGCTCAAAGGGCCAGTTGAACACTGAAGCTTTCTTT
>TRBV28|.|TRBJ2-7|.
CASSPGQFEQYF
TGTGCCAGCAGCCCCGGACAGTTCGAGCAGTACTTT
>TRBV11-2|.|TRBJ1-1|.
CASSADTNTEAFF
TGTGCCAGCAGCGCGGATACGAACACTGAAGCTTTCTTT
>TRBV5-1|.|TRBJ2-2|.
CASTGLGDTGELFF
TGCGCCAGCACAGGACTTGGGGACACCGGGGAGCTGTTTTTT
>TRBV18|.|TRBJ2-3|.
CASSSSSVTDTQYF
TGTGCCAGCTCATCCTCCTCGGTCACAGATACGCAGTATTTT
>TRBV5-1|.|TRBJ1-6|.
CASSLDPYNSPLHF
TGCGCCAGCAGCTTGGACCCCTATAATTCACCCCTCCACTTT
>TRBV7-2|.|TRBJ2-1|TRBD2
CASSRSGGYSYNEQFF
TGTGCCAGCAGCAGGAGCGGGGGGTACTCCTACAATGAGCAGTTCTTC
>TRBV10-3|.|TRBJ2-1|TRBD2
CATTPRAGGYEQFF
TGTGCCACCACCCCCCGCGCGGGGGGGTATGAGCAGTTCTTC